This entry is about one T cell receptor beta chain. Its specificity is unknown. The CDR3 length is 13 residues. Between the trimmed V and J ends, which lost 5 bases and 8 bases, there was a span of 15 bases. CDR1 and CDR2 (germline): SGHTA, FQGTGA. The record originates from a study of shared clonotypes between healthy human individuals. Sequencing used immunoSEQ multiplex PCR; TCRdb keeps in-frame clones, though not all of them. This table holds roughly 1.4 million clones, 98% found once. Study-level results: At large depth, rarefaction still showed sorted-subset sequencing to be incomplete.

V and J are TRBV7-3 and TRBJ1-2; D gene ambiguous. This TCR was recovered from a man in his thirties or forties in good health. The material sequenced was naive CD4+ T cells sorted from blood. The subset denotes: CD45RA+ positively selected. As DNA, the CDR3 is TGTGCCAGCAGCCGTACCCCTACCTGGGGCTACACCTTC. It translates to CASSRTPTWGYTF.